The 21 T cell receptor beta chains in this list originate from one sample, sequenced in a study of identical twins. TCRdb called the 5' RACE reads again in MiXCR, with one record for every CDR3 protein. The sample includes roughly 260,000 distinct CDR3 sequences, about 14% of them seen just once. Material for sequencing was memory (CD45RO+) T cells sorted from blood. The receptors were sampled from a woman aged 18-29 years in good health.

The chain combines TRBV7-9 with TRBJ1-5, with 8 bases that match TRBD1. Germline loops: CDR1 SEHNR, CDR2 FQNEAQ (reference sequence). V dropped 1 base and J dropped 6; count of bases not matched to a gene: 11. CDR3 size: 17 residues. The CDR3: CASSLGTGRPRGQPQHF. CDR3 DNA: TGTGCCAGCAGCTTAGGGACAGGGAGACCAAGGGGTCAGCCCCAGCATTTT. The full variable domain, with the rest looked up from reference TRBV7-9 and TRBJ1-5, is DTGVSQNPRHKITKRGQNVTFRCDPISEHNRLYWYRQTLGQGPEFLTYFQNEAQLEKSRLLSDRFSAERPKGSFSTLEIQRTEQGDSAMYLCASSLGTGRPRGQPQHFGDGTRLSIL.

This clonotype has only a few counts. The J gene is TRBJ2-1, the V gene TRBV6-5, with TRBD2 matching 10 bases. After removal of 4 bases from V and 6 bases from J, the junction contained 9 bases not matched to a gene. Germline assignment: CDR1 MNHEY and CDR2 SVGAGI. The CDR3 extends over 16 amino acids. CDR3 sequence: CASSSGASGSGNEQFF. CDR3 nucleotide sequence: TGTGCCAGCAGTTCCGGGGCTAGCGGGAGTGGCAATGAGCAGTTCTTC.

The table lists this clonotype with a few counts. The chain is built from TRBV6-5 and TRBJ2-2, with D possibly matching TRBD2 (5 bases). V was pared by 4 bases and J by 1 base, with 16 bases between. The CDR3 runs 17 residues. Germline assignment: CDR1 MNHEY and CDR2 SVGAGI. The CDR3 coding sequence is TGTGCCAGCAGTTCCCGCCCTTTGGACTGGAACACCGGGGAGCTGTTTTTT. The encoded protein is CASSSRPLDWNTGELFF.

The J gene is TRBJ2-7, the V gene TRBV20-1; 7 nucleotides match TRBD2. The CDR3 contains 12 residues. V was pared by 4 bases and J by 2 bases, with 2 bases of the junction left unmatched. Germline V CDR1 and CDR2: DFQATT, SNEGSKA (reference sequence). The CDR3 DNA is TGCAGTGCTACGGGGGGTACCTACGAGCAGTACTTC. Translating gives CSATGGTYEQYF.

This clonotype occurred a few times. V and J are TRBV18 and TRBJ1-1; D may be TRBD1 (6 bases). The ends were cut back, 1 base at V and 2 bases at J, with 14 bases in the middle. Germline CDR1 reads KGHSH; CDR2 reads LQKENI. This CDR3 has 16 residues. DNA of the CDR3: TGTGCCAGCTCACCACTTGGACGGGGGCTAAACACTGAAGCTTTCTTT. Its translation is CASSPLGRGLNTEAFF.

This clonotype was seen only a few times. V and J are TRBV5-4 and TRBJ2-7; D might be TRBD2 (6 bases). Looked up from germline, CDR1 is SGHNT and CDR2 is YYREEE (reference sequence). The CDR3 has 16 residues. V gave up 2 bases and J gave up 2 bases, with 17 bases separating them. The CDR3 DNA follows: TGTGCCAGCAGCTTAGGACCCGGGACTGCAACCTACGAGCAGTACTTC. Its translation is CASSLGPGTATYEQYF.

This clonotype was counted many times. The chain couples TRBV11-2 to TRBJ1-6, with D unresolved. The germline V gene has CDR1 SGHAT and CDR2 FQNNGV. V lost 2 bases to trimming and J lost 6 bases, with 20 bases between them. The CDR3 totals 18 residues. In nucleotides, the CDR3 is TGTGCCAGCAGCTTAATGGCGCGTCGGCGGGTTGGTAATTCACCCCTCCACTTT. Translating gives CASSLMARRRVGNSPLHF.

J is TRBJ2-6 and V is TRBV9; unclear D gene. The germline V gene encodes CDR1 SGDLS and CDR2 YYNGEE. The CDR3 has 16 residues. Trimming took off 0 bases at V and 4 bases at J, with 11 bases between the two ends. The CDR3 here is CASSVAGAFGANVLTF. CDR3 DNA sequence: TGTGCCAGCAGCGTAGCCGGAGCCTTCGGGGCCAACGTCCTGACTTTC.

CDR3 sequence: CASSPSFSSEQYF. DNA of the CDR3: TGCGCCAGCAGCCCGTCTTTCTCGTCCGAGCAGTACTTC. The chain is built from TRBV10-2 and TRBJ2-7; D is unclear. V gave up 6 bases and J gave up 6 bases, with 15 bases separating them. The CDR3 contains 13 residues. Germline V gives CDR1 WSHSY, CDR2 SAAADI.

The chain combines TRBV12-3 or TRBV12-4 with TRBJ2-1; D is perhaps TRBD2 (6 bases). The length of the CDR3 is 15 residues. V lost 0 bases, J lost 2 bases, and 8 bases lay in between. CDR3 sequence: CASSLAGLTYNEQFF. CDR3 DNA sequence: TGTGCCAGCAGTTTAGCGGGACTTACCTACAATGAGCAGTTCTTC.

V gene TRBV19 combines with J gene TRBJ1-2; the D gene is possibly TRBD1 (5 bases). The CDR3 is made up of 14 amino acids. The V end was cut by 3 bases, the J end by 4 bases, with 12 bases between. Germline V gene lookup returns CDR1 LNHDA and CDR2 SQIVND (reference sequence). As DNA, the CDR3 is TGTGCCAGTAGTATCCAGGGAGGACTCTATGGCTACACCTTC. Translated, it gives CASSIQGGLYGYTF.

The V gene is TRBV6-1, the J gene TRBJ2-3, with TRBD2 matching 8 bases. V lost 7 bases, J lost 14 bases, and 14 bases stayed unmatched. Germline assignment: CDR1 MNHNS and CDR2 SASEGT. The CDR3 totals 13 residues. The CDR3: CASTLTVGRAVYF. For the CDR3, the DNA is TGTGCCAGCACCCTAACGGTCGGGAGGGCCGTGTATTTT.

The rearrangement joins TRBV6-5 to TRBJ1-2, with TRBD1 matching over 8 bases. Looked up from germline, CDR1 is MNHEY and CDR2 is SVGAGI. This CDR3 has 14 amino acids. J was trimmed by 2 bases and V by 4 bases; bases with no gene match: 3. This CDR3 reads CASSSQGVNYGYTF. For the CDR3, the DNA is TGTGCCAGCAGTTCACAGGGGGTGAACTATGGCTACACCTTC.

The chain has TRBV5-1 and TRBJ1-1, with 9 bases that match TRBD1. In germline, CDR1 is SGHRS, CDR2 YFSETQ. V lost 3 bases to trimming and J lost 5 bases; unmatched junction nucleotides: 8. There are 15 residues in the CDR3. The CDR3 sequence is CASSSQTGGTTEAFF. The CDR3 bases are TGCGCCAGCAGCTCACAAACAGGGGGCACAACTGAAGCTTTCTTT.

This clonotype was seen a handful of times. This chain connects TRBV20-1 to TRBJ2-3; 11 bases are shared with TRBD2. CDR1 and CDR2 from the germline V gene are DFQATT and SNEGSKA (reference sequence). The V segment lost 5 bases and the J segment 2 bases; nucleotides outside the gene matches: 6. This CDR3 region has 15 residues. CDR3 DNA: TGCAGTGCTGTAAATAGCGGGGGGGCCACAGATACGCAGTATTTT. It encodes CSAVNSGGATDTQYF.

In its sample, this clonotype was seen a few times. The chain links TRBV12-3 or TRBV12-4 to TRBJ2-2; D gene uncertain. With 3 bases removed from V and 1 base from J, the gap between germline ends came to 9 bases. This CDR3 region has 15 residues. Here the CDR3 reads CASSFLLVNTGELFF. The DNA of the CDR3 is TGTGCCAGCAGTTTCTTGTTAGTGAACACCGGGGAGCTGTTTTTT.

J is TRBJ1-2 and V is TRBV9; possibly TRBD1 for D (5 bases). Germline CDR1 and CDR2: SGDLS and YYNGEE. V was cut by 4 bases and J by 6 bases, with 16 bases left in between. This CDR3 has 14 residues. DNA of the CDR3: TGTGCCAGCAGCTCCTGGGGCTCGGGGGATGGCTACACCTTC. Its translation: CASSSWGSGDGYTF.

This chain links TRBV6-2 or TRBV6-3 with TRBJ1-1; tentative D call: TRBD1 (5 bases). Trimming took off 8 bases at V and 3 bases at J, with 10 bases between the two ends. The germline gives CDR1 MNHEY, CDR2 SVGEGT. The CDR3 sequence is 12 residues long. Written as DNA, the CDR3 is TGTGCCAGCCGAGGGGTTTACACTGAAGCTTTCTTT. Translating gives CASRGVYTEAFF.

This chain connects TRBV29-1 to TRBJ1-1; D unclear. Trimming removed 2 bases at V and 4 bases at J, with 8 bases between. CDR3 length: 12 amino acids. Looked up from germline, CDR1 is SQVTM and CDR2 is ANQGSEA. CDR3 nucleotide sequence: TGCAGCGTTGAAAAGAACGGCACTGAAGCTTTCTTT. This gives the protein CSVEKNGTEAFF.

J is TRBJ2-1 and V is TRBV12-3 or TRBV12-4; D is unclear. V was shortened by 6 bases and J by 9 bases, with 12 bases between the two germline ends. This CDR3 is 12 amino acids long. CDR3 bases: TGTGCCAGCAGAACCACCAACCGTGAGCAGTTCTTC. It specifies CASRTTNREQFF.

This clonotype was counted between two and nine times. The rearrangement uses TRBV7-2 and TRBJ1-2; D not resolved. The germline gives CDR1 SGHTA, CDR2 FQGNSA. V lost 2 bases and J lost 4, with 5 bases in between. This CDR3 spans 12 amino acids. CDR3 nucleotides: TGTGCCAGCAGCTTACACATCTATGGCTACACCTTC. This codes for CASSLHIYGYTF.